The next 10 T cell receptor beta chains were all read from a single sample in a study of cytomegalovirus exposure and HLA in healthy donors. PCR primers comprised 60 Vbeta and 13 Jbeta primers. The method was immunoSEQ multiplex PCR; TCRdb's version includes in-frame clones alone and lacks a portion of them. The data show 130,000 or so clones, roughly four fifths seen once. Sequenced input: PBMCs. The source is a woman aged 55-70 years in good health and CMV-seronegative.

V and J are TRBV29-1 and TRBJ2-3, with 7 bases aligning to TRBD1. Looked up from germline, CDR1 is SQVTM and CDR2 is ANQGSEA. The CDR3 is 14 amino acids. Trimming took 1 base from V and 0 from J; bases not matched to a gene: 1. The CDR3 coding sequence is TGCAGCGTTGAAGGGGGACAGAGCACAGATACGCAGTATTTT. This gives the protein CSVEGGQSTDTQYF.

The chain joins TRBV5-1 to TRBJ2-7; 8 nucleotides line up with TRBD1. This CDR3 is 16 amino acids long. The V gene's germline CDR1 is SGHRS and CDR2 YFSETQ. V lost 0 bases to trimming and J lost 0 bases; unmatched junction nucleotides: 5. CDR3 sequence (DNA): TGCGCCAGCAGCTTGGATGCGGACAGGGCCTCCTACGAGCAGTACTTC. Its protein is CASSLDADRASYEQYF.

The chain couples TRBV5-1 to TRBJ2-2, with D unclear. This CDR3 is built from 13 residues. Trimming took 7 bases from V and 5 from J, leaving 12 bases between them. Germline loops: CDR1 SGHRS, CDR2 YFSETQ. In DNA form, the CDR3 reads TGCGCCAGCCCAATTATAGAAACCGGGGAGCTGTTTTTT. This codes for CASPIIETGELFF.

The chain is built from TRBV14 and TRBJ2-3, with 10 nucleotides matching TRBD2. The germline gives CDR1 SGHDN, CDR2 FVKESK. There are 16 residues in the CDR3. J gave up 6 bases and V 4 bases, and 10 bases lay outside the gene matches. The CDR3 coding sequence is TGTGCCAGCAGCCGAATAGCGGGAGGAGCGAAGGATACGCAGTATTTT. Translating it yields CASSRIAGGAKDTQYF.

The chain employs TRBV6-5 and TRBJ2-2; no reliable D call. V lost 0 bases and J 4 bases, leaving 6 bases between the germline ends. The CDR3 runs to 14 residues. CDR1 is MNHEY, CDR2 SVGAGI, per germline. The CDR3 protein is CASSYSIVTGELFF. The CDR3 DNA sequence: TGTGCCAGCAGTTACTCGATAGTCACCGGGGAGCTGTTTTTT.

This chain links TRBV28 with TRBJ2-1; 8 nucleotides agree with TRBD2. The CDR3 totals 15 residues. CDR1 is MDHEN, CDR2 SYDVKM, per germline. The V gene end was trimmed by 3 bases and the J gene end by 6 bases; junction bases not matched to a gene: 7. In DNA, the CDR3 is TGTGCCAGCAGTTTTAGGGGTGCGGGAGGCAATGAGCAGTTCTTC. Its protein product is CASSFRGAGGNEQFF.

This clone was observed a few times. This rearrangement joins TRBV11-3 to TRBJ2-1; 10 positions match TRBD2. Germline assignment: CDR1 SGHNT and CDR2 YENEEA. The V segment lost 1 base and the J segment 1 base; nucleotides outside the gene matches: 13. The CDR3 spans 20 residues. CDR3 DNA sequence: TGTGCCAGCAGCTTAGGCACCTTTACGCAGCGGGAGGGATCCTACAATGAGCAGTTCTTC. Protein: CASSLGTFTQREGSYNEQFF.

The CDR3 spells CAWRGRGQGYSGNTIYF. The DNA of the CDR3 is TGTGCCTGGAGAGGGAGGGGTCAGGGTTACTCTGGAAACACCATATATTTT. The rearrangement joins TRBV30 to TRBJ1-3; maybe TRBD1 (5 bases). The CDR3 loop spans 17 amino acids. The germline V gene encodes CDR1 GTSNPN and CDR2 SVGIG (reference sequence). V was trimmed by 3 bases and J by 0 bases, leaving 18 bases between them.

The chain employs TRBV5-5 and TRBJ1-2, with TRBD1 matching 8 bases. Germline-derived CDR1 and CDR2 are SGHKS and YYEKEE (reference sequence). V shed 0 bases and J 5 bases; nucleotides not matched to a gene: 9. The CDR3 loop spans 16 amino acids. The CDR3 DNA reads TGTGCCAGCAGCTTGGCAATTAGGACAGGGCTTTATGGCTACACCTTC. It specifies CASSLAIRTGLYGYTF.

This clone was recorded a few times. The chain employs TRBV18 and TRBJ1-2; 7 bases line up with TRBD1. The CDR3 contains 14 residues. CDR1 and CDR2 (germline): KGHSH, LQKENI. Trimming took 5 bases from V and 6 from J; bases not matched to a gene: 9. This chain's CDR3 is CASSTGAPNHGYTF. CDR3 nucleotides: TGTGCCAGCTCAACAGGGGCGCCAAACCATGGCTACACCTTC.